The clone carrying this TCR beta chain was detected only a few times. The target antigen is unknown. CDR1 and CDR2 from the germline V gene are MNHNS and SASEGT. The CDR3 loop spans 14 amino acids. V was pared by 3 bases and J by 4 bases, with 13 bases between. The sample comes from a study of blood T cells in healthy people across ages. Whole-study results and caveats: Long-lived and aged donors differed, with more naive CD4+ cells and higher diversity in the long-lived. Per million T cells, TCR beta diversity dropped roughly linearly as age increased.

Alongside a J-beta primer mix, a sample-barcoded 5' primer served in a second PCR lasting about 7 to 11 cycles. Every sample gave at least 2.5 million paired-end reads containing CDR3. TCRdb called the 5' RACE reads again in MiXCR, with one record for every CDR3 protein. The sample includes about 1,600,000 distinct CDR3 sequences, 40% to 50% of them seen just once. Healthy Caucasians from Russia aged roughly 6 to 95 served as donors. Material for sequencing was blood. The chain combines TRBV6-1 with TRBJ2-7; D not resolved. The origin of this receptor is a woman younger than 35 in good health. In DNA form, the CDR3 reads TGTGCCAGCAGTGATTTCAGTTTGTGGTACGAGCAGTACTTC. As protein: CASSDFSLWYEQYF.